Sequencing of this T cell receptor beta chain was carried out in a study of blood T cell repertoires in COVID-19. About the research overall: T cells, B-cell-depleted T cells, or PBMCs provided the cDNA or gDNA that served as material.

How the authors handled the data: Reference gene primers were amplified, and this amplification served to estimate nucleated cell counts. TCRdb's copy holds only in-frame clones and misses some; the assay was immunoSEQ multiplex PCR. V and J calls and clone size come straight from that table; D and trimming were deduced from the DNA. The sample consists of 55,000 to 90,000 clones, approximately 92% of them appearing once. About this clone: Other DNA sequences in the same sample also yield this CDR3.

The clonotype was recovered from a human donor with active COVID-19. The donor label of this sample is uncertain. The specimen sequenced was peripheral blood.

CDR3 sequence reads: CASSFRVSYEQYF. The DNA for the CDR3 is TGTGCCAGCAGTTTCCGCGTTTCCTACGAGCAGTACTTC. The chain combines TRBV28 with TRBJ2-7, with no clear D. This CDR3 has 13 residues. Germline loops: CDR1 MDHEN, CDR2 SYDVKM. V was cut by 3 bases and J by 1 base, with 7 bases left in between.